What follows describes a single T cell receptor (beta chain). These data come from a study of blood T cell repertoires in COVID-19. Germline lookup yields CDR1 MNHEY and CDR2 SMNVEV (reference sequence). Trimming stripped 4 bases from V and 10 bases from J, with 17 bases between. The CDR3 has 15 amino acids. In the original analysis: Estimated nucleated cell counts came from reference gene primer amplification. TCRdb keeps only in-frame clones here, not all; method: immunoSEQ multiplex PCR. Clone size and the V and J calls come from that table; the DNA yielded D and trimming. The repertoire holds approximately 150,000 clones, with about 84% as singletons.

Material: PBMCs or T cells enriched from blood (not recorded which). This receptor was identified in a woman in her forties with acute COVID-19. The chain is built from TRBV27 and TRBJ1-6; the D gene is possibly TRBD1 (5 bases). The CDR3 nucleotides are TGTGCCAGCAGTTCCCGGGAGGGGCGGGGATCACCCCTCCACTTT. It codes for CASSSREGRGSPLHF.